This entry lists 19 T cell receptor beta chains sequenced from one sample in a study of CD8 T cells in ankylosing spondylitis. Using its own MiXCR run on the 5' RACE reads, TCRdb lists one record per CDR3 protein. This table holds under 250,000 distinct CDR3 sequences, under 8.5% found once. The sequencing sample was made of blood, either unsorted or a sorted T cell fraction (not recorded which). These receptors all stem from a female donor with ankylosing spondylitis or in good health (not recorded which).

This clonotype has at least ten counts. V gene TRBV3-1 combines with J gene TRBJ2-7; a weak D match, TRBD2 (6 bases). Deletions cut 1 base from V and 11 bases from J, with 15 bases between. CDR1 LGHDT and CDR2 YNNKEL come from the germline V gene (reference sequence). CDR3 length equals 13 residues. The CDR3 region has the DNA TGTGCCAGCAGCCAAGCCCTAGCGAGGAGTAAGTACTTC. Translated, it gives CASSQALARSKYF.

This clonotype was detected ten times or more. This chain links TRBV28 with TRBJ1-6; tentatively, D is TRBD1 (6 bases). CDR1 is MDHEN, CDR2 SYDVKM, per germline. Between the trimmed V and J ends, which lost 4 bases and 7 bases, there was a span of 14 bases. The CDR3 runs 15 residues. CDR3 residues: CASSSRGARNSPLHF. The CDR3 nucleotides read TGTGCCAGCAGTTCCCGGGGGGCGAGGAATTCACCCCTCCACTTT.

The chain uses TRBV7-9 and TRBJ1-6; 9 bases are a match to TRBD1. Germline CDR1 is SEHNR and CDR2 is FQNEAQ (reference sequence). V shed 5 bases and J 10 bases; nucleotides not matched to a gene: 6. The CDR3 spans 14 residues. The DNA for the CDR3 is TGTGCCAGCAGCAAACGGACAGGGGACTCACCCCTCCACTTT. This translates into CASSKRTGDSPLHF.

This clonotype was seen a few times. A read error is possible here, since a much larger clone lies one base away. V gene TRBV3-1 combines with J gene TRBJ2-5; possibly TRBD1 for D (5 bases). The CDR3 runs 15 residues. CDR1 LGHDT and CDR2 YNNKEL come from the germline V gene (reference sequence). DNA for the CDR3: TGTGCCTGCAGCCAAGATCAGGGCTTGGGAGAGACCCAGTACTTC. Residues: CACSQDQGLGETQYF.

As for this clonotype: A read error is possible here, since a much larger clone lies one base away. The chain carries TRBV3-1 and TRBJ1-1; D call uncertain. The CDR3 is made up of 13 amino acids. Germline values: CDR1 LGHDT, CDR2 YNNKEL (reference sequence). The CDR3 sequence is CVSSPRLTTEAFF. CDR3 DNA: TGTGTCAGCAGCCCCCGCCTAACGACTGAAGCTTTCTTT.

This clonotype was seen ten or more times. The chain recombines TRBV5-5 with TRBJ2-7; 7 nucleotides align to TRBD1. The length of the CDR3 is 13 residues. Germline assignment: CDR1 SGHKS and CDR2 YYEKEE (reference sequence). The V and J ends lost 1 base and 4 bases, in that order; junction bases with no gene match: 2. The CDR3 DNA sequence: TGTGCCAGCAGCTTGACAGGGGAGTACGAGCAGTACTTC. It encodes CASSLTGEYEQYF.

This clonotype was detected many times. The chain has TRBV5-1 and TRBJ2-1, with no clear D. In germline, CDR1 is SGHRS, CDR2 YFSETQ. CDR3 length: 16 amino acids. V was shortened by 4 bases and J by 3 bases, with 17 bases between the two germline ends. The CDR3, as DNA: TGCGCCAGCAGCCGCCTGGAGATGATTGGCTACAATGAGCAGTTCTTC. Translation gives CASSRLEMIGYNEQFF.

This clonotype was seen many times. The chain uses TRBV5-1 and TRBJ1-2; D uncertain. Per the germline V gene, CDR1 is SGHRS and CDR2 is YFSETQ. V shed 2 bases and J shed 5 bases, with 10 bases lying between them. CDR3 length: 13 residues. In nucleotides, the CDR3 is TGCGCCAGCAGCTTACAAGCGGGGTATGGCTACACCTTC. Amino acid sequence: CASSLQAGYGYTF. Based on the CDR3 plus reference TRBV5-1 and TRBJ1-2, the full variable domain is KAGVTQTPRYLIKTRGQQVTLSCSPISGHRSVSWYQQTPGQGLQFLFEYFSETQRNKGNFPGRFSGRQFSNSRSEMNVSTLELGDSALYLCASSLQAGYGYTFGSGTRLTVV.

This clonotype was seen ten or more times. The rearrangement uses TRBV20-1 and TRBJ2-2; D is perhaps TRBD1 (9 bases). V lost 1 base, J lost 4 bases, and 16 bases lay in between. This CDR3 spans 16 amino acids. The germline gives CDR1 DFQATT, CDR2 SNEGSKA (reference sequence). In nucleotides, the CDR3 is TGCAGTGCTAGAGCCGGGGGGGACAGGGCCACCGGGGAGCTGTTTTTT. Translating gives CSARAGGDRATGELFF.

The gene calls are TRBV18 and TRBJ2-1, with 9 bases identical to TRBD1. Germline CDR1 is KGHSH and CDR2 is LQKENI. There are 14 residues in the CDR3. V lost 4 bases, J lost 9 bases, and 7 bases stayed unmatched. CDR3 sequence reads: CASSRDRDRTEQFF. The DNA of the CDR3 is TGTGCCAGCTCACGGGACAGGGACCGGACTGAGCAGTTCTTC.

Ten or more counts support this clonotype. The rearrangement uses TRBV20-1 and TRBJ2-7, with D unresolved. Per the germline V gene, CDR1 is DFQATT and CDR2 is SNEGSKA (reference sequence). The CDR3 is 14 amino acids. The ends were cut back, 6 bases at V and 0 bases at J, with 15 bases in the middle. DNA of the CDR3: TGCAGTGCCGCCGTCGGGCCTAGCTCCTACGAGCAGTACTTC. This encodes CSAAVGPSSYEQYF.

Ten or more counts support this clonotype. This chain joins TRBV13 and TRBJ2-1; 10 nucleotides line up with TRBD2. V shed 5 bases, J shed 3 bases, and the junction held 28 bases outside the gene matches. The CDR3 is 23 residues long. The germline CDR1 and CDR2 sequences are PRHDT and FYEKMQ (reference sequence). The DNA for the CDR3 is TGTGCCAGCAGCAGTATATCGCCCAAGGACCTGGGCCCTCTAGCGGGAGTCTACAATGAGCAGTTCTTC. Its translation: CASSSISPKDLGPLAGVYNEQFF. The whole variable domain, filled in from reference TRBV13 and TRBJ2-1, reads AAGVIQSPRHLIKEKRETATLKCYPIPRHDTVYWYQQGPGQDPQFLISFYEKMQSDKGSIPDRFSAQQFSDYHSELNMSSLELGDSALYFCASSSISPKDLGPLAGVYNEQFFGPGTRLTVL.

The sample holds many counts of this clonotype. The CDR3 spells CASSPTAGRADTQYF. The CDR3 DNA is TGTGCCAGCAGCCCTACGGCAGGGAGAGCAGATACGCAGTATTTT. This chain uses TRBV7-3 with TRBJ2-3, with D perhaps being TRBD1 or TRBD2 (5 bases each). This CDR3 has 15 amino acids. Per the germline V gene, CDR1 is SGHTA and CDR2 is FQGTGA. Trimming took 5 bases from V and 4 from J, leaving 16 bases between them.

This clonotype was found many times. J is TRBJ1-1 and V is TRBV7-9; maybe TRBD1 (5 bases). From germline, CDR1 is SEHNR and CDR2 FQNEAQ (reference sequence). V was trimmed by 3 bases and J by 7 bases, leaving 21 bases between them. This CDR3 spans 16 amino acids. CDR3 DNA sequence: TGTGCCAGCAGCTTCCGGGCAGGGAGCAGACCGGATGAAGCTTTCTTT. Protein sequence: CASSFRAGSRPDEAFF.

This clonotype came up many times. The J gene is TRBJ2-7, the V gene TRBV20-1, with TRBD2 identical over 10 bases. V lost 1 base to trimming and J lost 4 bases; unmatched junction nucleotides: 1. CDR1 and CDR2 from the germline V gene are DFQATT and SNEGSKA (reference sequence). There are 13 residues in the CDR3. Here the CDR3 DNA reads TGCAGTGCTAGAGGGACTAGCGGTTACGAGCAGTACTTC. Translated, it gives CSARGTSGYEQYF.

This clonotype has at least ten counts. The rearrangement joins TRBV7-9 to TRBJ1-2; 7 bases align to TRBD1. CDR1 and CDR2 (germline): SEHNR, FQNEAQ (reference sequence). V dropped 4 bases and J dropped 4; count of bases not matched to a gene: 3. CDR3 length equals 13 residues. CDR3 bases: TGTGCCAGCAGCTCCGACAGGGCCTATGGCTACACCTTC. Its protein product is CASSSDRAYGYTF.

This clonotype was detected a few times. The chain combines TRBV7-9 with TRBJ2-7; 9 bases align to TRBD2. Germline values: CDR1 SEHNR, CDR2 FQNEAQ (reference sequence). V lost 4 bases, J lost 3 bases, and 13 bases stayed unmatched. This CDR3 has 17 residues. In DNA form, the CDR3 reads TGTGCCAGCAGCTCGGCTTATGAGGCTAGCGGGATCTACGAGCAGTACTTC. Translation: CASSSAYEASGIYEQYF.

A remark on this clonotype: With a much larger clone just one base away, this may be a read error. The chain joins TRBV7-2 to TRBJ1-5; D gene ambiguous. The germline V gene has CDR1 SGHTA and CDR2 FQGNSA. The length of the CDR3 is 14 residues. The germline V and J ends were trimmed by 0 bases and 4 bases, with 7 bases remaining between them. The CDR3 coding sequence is TGTGCCAGCAGCTTAGCGCGGGGTAATCAGCCCCAGCATTTT. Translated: CASSLARGNQPQHF.

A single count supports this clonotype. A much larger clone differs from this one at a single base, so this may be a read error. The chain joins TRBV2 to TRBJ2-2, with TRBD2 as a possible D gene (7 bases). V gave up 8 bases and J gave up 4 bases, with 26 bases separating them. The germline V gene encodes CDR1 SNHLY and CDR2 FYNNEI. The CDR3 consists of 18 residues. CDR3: CASCLGEGGKLSTGELFF. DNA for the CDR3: TGTGCCAGCTGTTTAGGGGAGGGGGGAAAATTAAGCACCGGGGAGCTGTTTTTT.